This record concerns one T cell receptor (beta chain) sequence. The data originate from a study of blood T cell repertoires in COVID-19. Study overall: COVID-19 samples collected from the United States, Italy and Spain covered acute and convalescent phases. T cells, B-cell-depleted T cells, or PBMCs supplied cDNA or gDNA.

V was shortened by 3 bases and J by 7 bases, with 13 bases between the two germline ends. CDR3 size: 14 residues. CDR1 and CDR2 (germline): SEHNR, FQNEAQ (reference sequence). Original processing notes: Using reference gene primer amplification, nucleated cell counts were estimated. Sequenced by immunoSEQ multiplex PCR; TCRdb stores in-frame clones only, minus some. V and J calls and clone size are copied from that table; D and trimming were computed from the DNA. The sample lists under 200,000 clones, 65% to 90% seen once, with roughly 7.8% in the top ten. Sequencing used peripheral blood. The source of this sequence is a man aged 60-69 years with acute or convalescent COVID-19. The chain couples TRBV7-9 to TRBJ2-1; D not resolved. CDR3 bases: TGTGCCAGCAGCTTTGGCCTCATTGTGAATGAGCAGTTCTTC. This sequence encodes CASSFGLIVNEQFF.